This T cell receptor (beta chain) was identified in a study of T cells after yellow fever vaccination. Study-level information: SMART-Seq v4 Ultra Low Input prepared the low-cell-number fractions.

A 5'RACE template-switching step, the method used to make TCR cDNA, added a universal primer site and UMIs. TCRdb fed the 5' RACE reads into MiXCR, producing one record per CDR3 protein. The sample consists of fewer than 650,000 distinct CDR3 sequences, less than 25% of them appearing once. This CDR3 has 16 amino acids. The germline V gene encodes CDR1 DFQATT and CDR2 SNEGSKA (reference sequence). J gave up 4 bases and V 2 bases, and 8 bases lay outside the gene matches. This clonotype was counted a few times. This chain links TRBV20-1 with TRBJ2-1; TRBD2 matches 10 bases. This clonotype was obtained from a man aged 18 to 30 who received the YFV17D yellow fever vaccine. This material consisted of PBMCs, taken about 21 days after the first yellow fever vaccination. The CDR3 bases are TGCAGTGCTAGATACCAACTAGCGGGGATTTACAATGAGCAGTTCTTC. Protein sequence: CSARYQLAGIYNEQFF.